This TCR beta chain was profiled in a study of T cell responses to AZD1222 COVID-19 vaccine. As for the study in general: Second-dose recipients at about 4 or about 12 weeks were treated as one pooled group.

Sequencing was performed with immunoSEQ multiplex PCR; in TCRdb, only in-frame clones are kept and a portion is missing. Counted here are some 150,000 clones, around 94% occurring once; the ten biggest clones make up 0.7% to 0.9%. Study-wide results and limits: Spike-specific TCR breadth and depth went up after people got two AZD1222 doses.

V lost 3 bases, J lost 5 bases, and 5 bases stayed unmatched. The V gene's germline CDR1 is ENHRY and CDR2 SYGVKD. The CDR3 covers 15 residues. Concerning this clone: The antigen remains undetermined.

The rearrangement links TRBV10-3 to TRBJ2-1; 9 positions agree with TRBD1. This specimen consisted of peripheral blood, obtained on day 0 of AZD1222 vaccination. The sequence derives from an adult in good health. CDR3 sequence reads: CAISDYGTGNNEQFF. CDR3 DNA: TGTGCCATCAGTGATTACGGGACAGGGAACAATGAGCAGTTCTTC.